The T cell receptor beta chain described here comes from a study of blood T cell repertoires in COVID-19. This CDR3 has 17 amino acids. After removal of 4 bases from V and 2 bases from J, the junction contained 10 bases not matched to a gene. Germline V gives CDR1 SGHAT, CDR2 FQNNGV. Profiled with immunoSEQ multiplex PCR; TCRdb holds only in-frame clones, not every one. Here the sample spans about 310,000 clones, roughly 90% being singletons. Specimen: peripheral blood. The TCR was taken from a woman aged 25 to 39 with COVID-19, enrolled during active disease. The J gene is TRBJ2-1, the V gene TRBV11-2; TRBD1 aligns across 8 bases. The CDR3 sequence is CASSYDRGSGTYNEQFF. The DNA for the CDR3 is TGTGCCAGCAGCTACGACAGGGGTTCAGGGACCTACAATGAGCAGTTCTTC. Full variable domain (outside the CDR3, taken from reference TRBV11-2 and TRBJ2-1): EAGVAQSPRYKIIEKRQSVAFWCNPISGHATLYWYQQILGQGPKLLIQFQNNGVVDDSQLPKDRFSAERLKGVDSTLKIQPAKLEDSAVYLCASSYDRGSGTYNEQFFGPGTRLTVL.